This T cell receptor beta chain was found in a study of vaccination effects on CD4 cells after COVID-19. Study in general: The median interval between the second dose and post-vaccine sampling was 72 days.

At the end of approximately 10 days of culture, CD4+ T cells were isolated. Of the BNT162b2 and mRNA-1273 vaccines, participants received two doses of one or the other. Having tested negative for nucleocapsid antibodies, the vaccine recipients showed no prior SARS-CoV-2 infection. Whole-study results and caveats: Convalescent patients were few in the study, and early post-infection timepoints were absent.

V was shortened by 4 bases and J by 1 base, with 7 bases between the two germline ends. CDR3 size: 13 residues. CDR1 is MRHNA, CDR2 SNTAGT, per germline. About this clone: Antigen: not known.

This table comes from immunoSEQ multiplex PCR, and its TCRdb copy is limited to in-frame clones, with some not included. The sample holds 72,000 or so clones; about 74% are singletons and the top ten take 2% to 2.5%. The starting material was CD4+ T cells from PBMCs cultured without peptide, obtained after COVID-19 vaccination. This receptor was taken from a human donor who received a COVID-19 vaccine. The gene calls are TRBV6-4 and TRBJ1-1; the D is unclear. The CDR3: CASSANENTEAFF. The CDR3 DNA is TGTGCCAGCAGTGCCAACGAGAACACTGAAGCTTTCTTT.